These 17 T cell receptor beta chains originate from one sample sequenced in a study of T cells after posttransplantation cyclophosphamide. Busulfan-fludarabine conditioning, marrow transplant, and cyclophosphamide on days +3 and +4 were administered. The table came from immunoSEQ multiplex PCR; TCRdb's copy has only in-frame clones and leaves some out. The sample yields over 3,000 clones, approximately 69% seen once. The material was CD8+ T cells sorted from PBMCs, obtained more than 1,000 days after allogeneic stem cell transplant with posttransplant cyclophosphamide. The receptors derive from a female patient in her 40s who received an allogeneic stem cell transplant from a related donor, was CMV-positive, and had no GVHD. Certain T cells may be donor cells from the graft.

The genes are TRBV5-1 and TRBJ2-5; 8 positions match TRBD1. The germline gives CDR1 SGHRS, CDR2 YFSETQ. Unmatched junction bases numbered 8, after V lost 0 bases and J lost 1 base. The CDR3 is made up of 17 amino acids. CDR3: CASSLATDRDFQETQYF. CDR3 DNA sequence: TGCGCCAGCAGCTTGGCCACGGACAGGGATTTCCAAGAGACCCAGTACTTC.

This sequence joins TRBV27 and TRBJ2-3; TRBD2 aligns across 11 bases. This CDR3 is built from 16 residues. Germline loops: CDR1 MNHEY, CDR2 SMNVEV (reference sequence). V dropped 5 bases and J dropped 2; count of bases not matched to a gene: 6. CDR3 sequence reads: CASSPTSGGFTDTQYF. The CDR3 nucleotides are TGTGCCAGCAGTCCCACTAGCGGGGGCTTCACAGATACGCAGTATTTT.

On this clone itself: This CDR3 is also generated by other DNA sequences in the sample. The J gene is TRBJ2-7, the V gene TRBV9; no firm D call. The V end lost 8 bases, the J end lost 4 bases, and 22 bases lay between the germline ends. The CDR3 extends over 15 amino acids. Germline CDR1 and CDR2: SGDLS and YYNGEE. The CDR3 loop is CASIFRQKTAYEQYF. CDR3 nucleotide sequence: TGTGCCAGTATTTTCAGGCAGAAGACGGCATACGAGCAGTACTTC.

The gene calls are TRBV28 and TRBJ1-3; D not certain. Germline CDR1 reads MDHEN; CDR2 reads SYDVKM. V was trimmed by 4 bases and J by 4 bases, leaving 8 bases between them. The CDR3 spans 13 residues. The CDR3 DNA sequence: TGTGCCAGCAGTTCCCCGGGGGGAAACACCATATATTTT. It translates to CASSSPGGNTIYF.

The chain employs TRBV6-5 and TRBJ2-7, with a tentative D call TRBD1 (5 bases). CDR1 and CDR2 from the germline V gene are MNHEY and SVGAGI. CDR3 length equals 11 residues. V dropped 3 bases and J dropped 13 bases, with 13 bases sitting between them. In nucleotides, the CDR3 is TGTGCCAGCAGTTATGGGCAGGGTACTTACTTC. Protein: CASSYGQGTYF.

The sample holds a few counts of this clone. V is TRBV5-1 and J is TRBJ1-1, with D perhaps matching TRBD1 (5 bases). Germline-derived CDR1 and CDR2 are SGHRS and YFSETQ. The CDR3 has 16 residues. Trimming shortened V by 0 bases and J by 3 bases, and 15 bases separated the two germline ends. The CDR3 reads CASSLVLGGVYTEAFF. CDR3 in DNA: TGCGCCAGCAGCTTGGTGCTGGGGGGGGTATACACTGAAGCTTTCTTT.

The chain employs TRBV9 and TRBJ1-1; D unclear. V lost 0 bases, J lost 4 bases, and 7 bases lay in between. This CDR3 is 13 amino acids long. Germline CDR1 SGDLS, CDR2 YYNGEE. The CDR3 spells CASSVGAPTEAFF. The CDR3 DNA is TGTGCCAGCAGCGTAGGGGCTCCCACTGAAGCTTTCTTT.

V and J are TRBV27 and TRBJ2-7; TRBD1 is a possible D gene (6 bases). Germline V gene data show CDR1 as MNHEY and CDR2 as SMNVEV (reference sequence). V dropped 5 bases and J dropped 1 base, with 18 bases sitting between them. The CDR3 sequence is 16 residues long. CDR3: CASSEALQGLSYEQYF. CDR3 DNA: TGTGCCAGCAGTGAAGCGCTACAGGGATTGTCCTACGAGCAGTACTTC.

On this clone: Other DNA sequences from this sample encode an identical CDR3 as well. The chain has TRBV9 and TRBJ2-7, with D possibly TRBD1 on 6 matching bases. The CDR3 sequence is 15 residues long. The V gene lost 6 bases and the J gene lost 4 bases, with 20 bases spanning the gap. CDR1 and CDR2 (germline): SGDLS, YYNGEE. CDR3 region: CASIIEQGTAYEQYF. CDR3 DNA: TGTGCCAGCATTATCGAGCAGGGGACGGCATACGAGCAGTACTTC.

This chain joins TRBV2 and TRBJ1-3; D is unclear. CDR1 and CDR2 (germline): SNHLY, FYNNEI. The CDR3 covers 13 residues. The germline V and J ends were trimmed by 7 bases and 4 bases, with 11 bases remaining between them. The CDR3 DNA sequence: TGTGCCAGCACCCCCTCTATGGGAAACACCATATATTTT. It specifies CASTPSMGNTIYF.

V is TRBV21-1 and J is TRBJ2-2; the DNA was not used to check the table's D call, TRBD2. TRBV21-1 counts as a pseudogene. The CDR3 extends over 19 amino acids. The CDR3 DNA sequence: TGTGCCAGCAGCATTCGTTCAAATTCGGGACTGTCGAACACCGGGGAGCTGTTTTTT. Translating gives CASSIRSNSGLSNTGELFF.

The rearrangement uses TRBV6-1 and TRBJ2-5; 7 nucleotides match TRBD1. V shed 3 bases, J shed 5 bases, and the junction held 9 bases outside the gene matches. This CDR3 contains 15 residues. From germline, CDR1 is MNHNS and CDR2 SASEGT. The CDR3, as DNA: TGTGCCAGCAGTGAGGCCACAGGGGTTCGCGAGACCCAGTACTTC. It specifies CASSEATGVRETQYF.

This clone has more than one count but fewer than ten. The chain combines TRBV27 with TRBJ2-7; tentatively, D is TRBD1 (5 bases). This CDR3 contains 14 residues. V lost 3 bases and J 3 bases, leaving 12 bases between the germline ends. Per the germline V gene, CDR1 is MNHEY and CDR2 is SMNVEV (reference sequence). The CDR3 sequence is CASSFGRVGYEQYF. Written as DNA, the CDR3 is TGTGCCAGCAGTTTTGGCAGGGTAGGCTACGAGCAGTACTTC.

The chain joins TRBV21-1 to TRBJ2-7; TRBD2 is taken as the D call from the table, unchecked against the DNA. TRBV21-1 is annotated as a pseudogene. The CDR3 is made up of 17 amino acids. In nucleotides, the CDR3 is TGTGCCAGCAGCAAAGGCATTCCGGGACTAGCGGATTACGAGCAGTACTTC. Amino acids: CASSKGIPGLADYEQYF.

CDR3 sequence (DNA): TGTGCCAGCTGTTTCAGACAGAAGACGGCCTACGAGCAGTACTTC. Translated, it gives CASCFRQKTAYEQYF. The rearrangement joins TRBV9 to TRBJ2-5; D is possibly TRBD1 (5 bases). TRBJ2-7 explains the end of the DNA better; the J call may be wrong. The CDR3 spans 15 residues. The germline CDR1 and CDR2 sequences are SGDLS and YYNGEE.

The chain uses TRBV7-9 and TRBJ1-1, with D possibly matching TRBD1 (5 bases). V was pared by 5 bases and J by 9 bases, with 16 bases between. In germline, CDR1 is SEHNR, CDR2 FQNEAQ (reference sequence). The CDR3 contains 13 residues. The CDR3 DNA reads TGTGCCAGCAGCGATTCATACAGGCAGCAAGCTTTCTTT. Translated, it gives CASSDSYRQQAFF.

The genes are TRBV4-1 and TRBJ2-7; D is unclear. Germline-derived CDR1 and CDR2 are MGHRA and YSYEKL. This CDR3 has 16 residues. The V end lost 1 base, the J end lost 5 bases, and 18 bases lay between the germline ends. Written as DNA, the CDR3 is TGCGCCAGCAGCCAAGGTGATGTTCGCGACGGAGACGAGCAGTACTTC. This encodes CASSQGDVRDGDEQYF.